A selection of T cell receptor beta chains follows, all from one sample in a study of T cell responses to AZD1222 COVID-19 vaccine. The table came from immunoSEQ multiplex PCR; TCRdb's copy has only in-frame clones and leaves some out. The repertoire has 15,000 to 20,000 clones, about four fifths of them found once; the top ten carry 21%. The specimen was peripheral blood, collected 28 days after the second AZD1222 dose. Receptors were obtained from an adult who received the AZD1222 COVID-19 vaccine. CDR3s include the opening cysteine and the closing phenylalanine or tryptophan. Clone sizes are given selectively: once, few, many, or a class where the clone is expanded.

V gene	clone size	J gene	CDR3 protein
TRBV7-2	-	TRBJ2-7	CASSFGVYEQYF
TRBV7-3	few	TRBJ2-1	CASSLTTSGNEQFF
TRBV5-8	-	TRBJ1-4	CASSVRDINEKLFF
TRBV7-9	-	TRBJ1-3	CASSLGTGNTIYF
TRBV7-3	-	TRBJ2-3	CASSLSKGQGTDTQYF
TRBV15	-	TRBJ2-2	CATSRGTGGTGELFF
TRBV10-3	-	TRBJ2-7	CAISEIRSSYEQYF
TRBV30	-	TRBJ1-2	CAWSAGLKGYTF
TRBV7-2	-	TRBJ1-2	CASSLALGTGSRLVGYTF
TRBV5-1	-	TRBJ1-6	CASSPDSSYNSPLHF
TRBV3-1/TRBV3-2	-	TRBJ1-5	CASSQGGGNQPQHF
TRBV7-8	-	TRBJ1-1	CASSVRGQGGSWNTEAFF
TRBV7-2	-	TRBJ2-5	CASSLGDRDQETQYF
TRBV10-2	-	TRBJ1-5	CASSDRDNQPQHF